This TCR beta chain was recorded in a study of molecular identifiers for immune sequencing clone quantification. Study background: Replicate experiments divided RNA from roughly 20,000 or 100,000 naive CD8 cells into five parts and sequenced four.

Construction of naive CD8 libraries employed roughly 20,000 to 1,000,000 sorted cells together with 10%, 30% or 50% RNA. When naive CD8 T cells were sorted, they were gated as CD8+CD4-CCR7+CD45RA+. Methods described previously, with TCR primers listed, were used for bulk TCR libraries. Each CDR3 protein gets one entry after TCRdb re-called the PCR reads with MiXCR. The sample contains 400,000 to 600,000 distinct CDR3 sequences, roughly 24% of which appear only once. The sequence was obtained from a human donor in good health. Some libraries in this study had Jurkat cell RNA spiked in. The specimen sequenced was naive CD8+ T cells from blood, with Jurkat cell RNA spiked in. Stated subset: FACS-sorted CD8+CD4-CCR7+CD45RA+ naive T cells.

The CDR3 region has the DNA TGCGCCAGCAGCCAAGATCGGGCCGGCTTCGGGGCCAACGTCCTGACTTTC. Protein: CASSQDRAGFGANVLTF. The V call is TRBV4-3, the J call TRBJ2-6; D is undetermined. CDR1 and CDR2 (germline): LGHNA, YSLEER. V lost 0 bases and J lost 4, with 13 bases in between. The CDR3 contains 17 residues.